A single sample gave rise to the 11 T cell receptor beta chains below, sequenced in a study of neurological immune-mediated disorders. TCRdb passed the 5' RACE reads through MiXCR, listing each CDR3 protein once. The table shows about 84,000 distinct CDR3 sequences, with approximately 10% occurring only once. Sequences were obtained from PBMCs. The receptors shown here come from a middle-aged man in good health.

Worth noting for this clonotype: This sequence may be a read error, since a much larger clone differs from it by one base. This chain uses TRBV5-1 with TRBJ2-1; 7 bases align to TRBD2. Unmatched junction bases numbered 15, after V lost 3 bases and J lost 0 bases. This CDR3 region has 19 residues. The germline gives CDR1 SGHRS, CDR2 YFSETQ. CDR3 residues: CASSWGLSGRRSSYNEQFF. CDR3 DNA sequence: TGCGCCAGCAGCTGGGGACTATCGGGTAGACGGAGCTCCTACAATGAGCAGTTCTTC.

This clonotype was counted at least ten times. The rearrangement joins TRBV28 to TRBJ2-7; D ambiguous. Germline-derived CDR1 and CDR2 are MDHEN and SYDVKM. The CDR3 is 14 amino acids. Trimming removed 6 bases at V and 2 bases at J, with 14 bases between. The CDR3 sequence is CASRWAERTYEQYF. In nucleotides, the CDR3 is TGTGCCAGCAGATGGGCGGAAAGGACCTACGAGCAGTACTTC.

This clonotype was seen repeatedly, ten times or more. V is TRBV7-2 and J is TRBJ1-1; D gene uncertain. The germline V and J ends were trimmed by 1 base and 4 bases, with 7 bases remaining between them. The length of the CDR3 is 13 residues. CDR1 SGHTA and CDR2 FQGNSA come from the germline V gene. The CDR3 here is CASSLGEGTEAFF. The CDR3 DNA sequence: TGTGCCAGCAGCTTAGGGGAGGGCACTGAAGCTTTCTTT.

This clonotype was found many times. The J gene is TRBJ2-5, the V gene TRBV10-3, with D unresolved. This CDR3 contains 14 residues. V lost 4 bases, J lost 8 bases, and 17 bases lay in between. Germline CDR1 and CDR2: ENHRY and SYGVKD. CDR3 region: CAISVGETAKTQYF. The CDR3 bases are TGTGCCATCAGTGTGGGTGAGACCGCAAAAACCCAGTACTTC.

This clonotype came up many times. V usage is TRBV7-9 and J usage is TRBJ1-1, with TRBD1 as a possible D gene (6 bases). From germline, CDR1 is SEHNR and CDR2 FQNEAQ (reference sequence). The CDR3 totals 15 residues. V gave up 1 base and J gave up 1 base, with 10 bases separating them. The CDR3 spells CASSLGGTRNTEAFF. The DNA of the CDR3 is TGTGCCAGCAGCTTAGGAGGGACAAGGAACACTGAAGCTTTCTTT.

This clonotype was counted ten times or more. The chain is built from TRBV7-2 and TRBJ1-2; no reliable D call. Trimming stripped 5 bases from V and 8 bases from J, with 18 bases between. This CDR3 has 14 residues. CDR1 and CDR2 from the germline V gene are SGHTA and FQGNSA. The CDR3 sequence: CASSLDPGAKGYTF. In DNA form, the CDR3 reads TGTGCCAGCAGCCTGGACCCAGGCGCAAAAGGCTACACCTTC.

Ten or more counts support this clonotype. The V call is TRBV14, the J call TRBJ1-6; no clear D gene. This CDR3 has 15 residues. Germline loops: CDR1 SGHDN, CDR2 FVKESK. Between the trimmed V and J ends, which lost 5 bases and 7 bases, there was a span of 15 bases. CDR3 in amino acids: CASSTSGERNSPLHF. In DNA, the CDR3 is TGTGCCAGCAGCACCTCAGGCGAGCGCAATTCACCCCTCCACTTT.

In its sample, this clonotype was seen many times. The CDR3 DNA reads TGCAGTGCTAGAGCGGGGTTTCGGGACACTGAAGCTTTCTTT. Residues: CSARAGFRDTEAFF. J is TRBJ1-1 and V is TRBV20-1, with unresolved D. Trimming took 1 base from V and 3 from J, leaving 12 bases between them. The CDR3 extends over 14 amino acids. Germline CDR1 DFQATT, CDR2 SNEGSKA (reference sequence).

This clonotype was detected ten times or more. The CDR3 protein is CASSSREALTKPNEKLFF. The CDR3 DNA reads as TGTGCCAGCAGCTCTCGGGAGGCATTGACTAAACCCAATGAAAAACTGTTTTTT. This chain connects TRBV7-9 to TRBJ1-4; D remains ambiguous. The CDR3 totals 18 residues. The V gene's germline CDR1 is SEHNR and CDR2 FQNEAQ (reference sequence). Trimming stripped 4 bases from V and 5 bases from J, with 23 bases between.

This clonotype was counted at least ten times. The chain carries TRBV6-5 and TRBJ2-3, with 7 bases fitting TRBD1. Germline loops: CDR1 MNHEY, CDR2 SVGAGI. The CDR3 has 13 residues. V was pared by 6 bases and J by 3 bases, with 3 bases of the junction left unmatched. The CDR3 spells CASRAGGTDTQYF. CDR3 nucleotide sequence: TGTGCCAGCAGGGCAGGGGGAACAGATACGCAGTATTTT.

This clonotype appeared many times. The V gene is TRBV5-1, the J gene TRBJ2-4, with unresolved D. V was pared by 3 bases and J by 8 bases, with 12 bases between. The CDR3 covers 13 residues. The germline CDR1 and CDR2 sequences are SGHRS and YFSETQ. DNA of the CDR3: TGCGCCAGCAGCTATGCTTCTCGCGACATTCAGTACTTC. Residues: CASSYASRDIQYF.